Sequencing of this T cell receptor beta chain was carried out in a study of CD8 T cells in Susac syndrome. From blood CD8+ and CD4+ T cells, TCR beta sequences were generated. RNA was extracted with the RNeasy kit, and a quantity of about 0.45 to 1 ug was reverse transcribed using random hexamers. TCRdb re-called the immunoSEQ multiplex PCR reads through MiXCR, storing one row per CDR3 protein. The table lists about 100,000 distinct CDR3 sequences, 95% of them singletons, with less than 0.35% in the top ten. The clonotype comes from a human donor with Susac syndrome. The sample consisted of CD8+ T cells from PBMCs.

The CDR3: CSVENSGGGSTDTQYF. CDR3 DNA sequence: TGCAGCGTTGAAAATAGCGGAGGGGGTAGCACAGATACGCAGTATTTT. J is TRBJ2-3 and V is TRBV29-1; the D call may be TRBD1 or TRBD2 (6 bases each). Trimming took off 2 bases at V and 0 bases at J, with 15 bases between the two ends. The CDR3 runs to 16 residues. Germline values: CDR1 SQVTM, CDR2 ANQGSEA.